This T cell receptor (beta chain) was observed in a study of cytomegalovirus exposure and HLA in healthy donors. Overall study findings and caveats: Sequencing had likely introduced a cluster of highly shared sequence variants as an artifact.

The CDR3 has 13 amino acids. Trimming shortened V by 3 bases and J by 3 bases, and 9 bases separated the two germline ends. Germline values: CDR1 SGHNT, CDR2 YYREEE (reference sequence). In the case of this clone: Antigen: not known.

PCR primers comprised 60 Vbeta and 13 Jbeta primers. Some clones are missing from TCRdb's copy, which holds only in-frame ones; the method was immunoSEQ multiplex PCR. This sample has some 200,000 clones; almost 85% occur once, and the top ten carry 0.5% to 0.7%. This clonotype was sampled from a woman aged 40 to 50 in good health and CMV-seronegative. V is TRBV5-4 and J is TRBJ1-1; tentative D call: TRBD1 (6 bases). Sequenced material: PBMCs. This CDR3 is CASSSGTHTEAFF. DNA for the CDR3: TGTGCCAGCAGCTCCGGGACACACACTGAAGCTTTCTTT.